Given below is one T cell receptor beta chain in context. The sample is drawn from a study of cytomegalovirus exposure and HLA in healthy donors. With 60 Vbeta and 13 Jbeta primers, the PCR was carried out. TCRdb's copy holds only in-frame clones and misses some; the assay was immunoSEQ multiplex PCR. This sample's table has about 70,000 clones. Germline V gives CDR1 SEHNR, CDR2 FQNEAQ (reference sequence). Trimming left V 4 bases short and J 1 base short, with 13 bases between. The CDR3 sequence is 15 residues long. The V call is TRBV7-9, the J call TRBJ1-1, with unresolved D. The sequenced sample was PBMCs. The sequence came from a woman aged 30 to 39 in good health and CMV-seronegative. The CDR3 nucleotides read TGTGCCAGCAGCTCCCCCGGGGAGGGGAACACTGAAGCTTTCTTT. Its protein product is CASSSPGEGNTEAFF.